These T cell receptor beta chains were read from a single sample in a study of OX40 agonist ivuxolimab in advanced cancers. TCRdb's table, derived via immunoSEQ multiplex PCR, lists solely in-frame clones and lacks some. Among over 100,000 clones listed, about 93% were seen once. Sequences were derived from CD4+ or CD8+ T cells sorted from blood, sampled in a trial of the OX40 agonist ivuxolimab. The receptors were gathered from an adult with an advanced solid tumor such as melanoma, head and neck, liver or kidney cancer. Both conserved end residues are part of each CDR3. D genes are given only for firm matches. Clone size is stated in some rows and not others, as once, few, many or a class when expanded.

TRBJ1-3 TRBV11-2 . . CASSLEYHLGNTIYF TGTGCCAGCAGCCTTGAATATCACCTTGGAAACACCATATATTTT
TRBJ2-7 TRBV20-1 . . CSARASYEQYF TGCAGTGCTAGGGCGTCCTACGAGCAGTACTTC
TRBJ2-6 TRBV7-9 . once CASSLRVAGANVLTF TGTGCCAGCAGCTTGCGGGTGGCGGGGGCCAACGTCCTGACTTTC
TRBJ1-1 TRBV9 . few CASSVAPNMNTEAFF TGTGCCAGCAGCGTAGCTCCGAACATGAACACTGAAGCTTTCTTT
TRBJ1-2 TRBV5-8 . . CASTARMTGVVLGYTF TGTGCCAGCACAGCCAGAATGACAGGTGTGGTGCTTGGCTACACCTTC
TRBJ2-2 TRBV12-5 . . CASGLGLTPVLYTGELFF TGTGCTAGTGGTTTGGGCCTTACTCCCGTCCTCTACACCGGGGAGCTGTTTTTT
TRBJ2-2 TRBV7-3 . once CASSLTRAGSVTGELFF TGTGCCAGCAGCTTAACGCGGGCAGGAAGTGTCACCGGGGAGCTGTTTTTT
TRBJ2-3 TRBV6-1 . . CASGSRPTQYF TGTGCCAGCGGCTCGAGGCCCACGCAGTATTTT
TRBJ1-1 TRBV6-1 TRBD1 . CASSRDSPNTEAFF TGTGCCAGCAGCCGGGACAGCCCAAACACTGAAGCTTTCTTT
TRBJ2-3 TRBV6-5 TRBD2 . CASSYGSGGGTDTQYF TGTGCCAGCAGTTACGGGAGCGGGGGCGGCACAGATACGCAGTATTTT
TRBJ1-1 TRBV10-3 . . CATKGQPGGTNTEAFF TGTGCCACCAAAGGACAGCCGGGCGGGACGAACACTGAAGCTTTCTTT
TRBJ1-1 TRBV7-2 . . CASSSLTWYRNTEAFF TGTGCCAGCAGCTCCCTGACGTGGTACAGGAACACTGAAGCTTTCTTT
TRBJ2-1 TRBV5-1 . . CASNWEWGEQFF TGCGCCAGCAATTGGGAGTGGGGTGAGCAGTTCTTC
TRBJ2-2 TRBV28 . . CASLSPAVSGELFF TGTGCCAGCCTCTCACCCGCTGTTTCCGGGGAGCTGTTTTTT
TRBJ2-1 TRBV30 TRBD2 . CAWSGLAGANEQFF TGTGCCTGGAGCGGGCTAGCGGGAGCTAATGAGCAGTTCTTC
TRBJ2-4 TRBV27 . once CASSSGPYKNIQYF TGTGCCAGCAGTTCCGGACCTTACAAAAACATTCAGTACTTC
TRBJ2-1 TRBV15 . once CATSREPESSYNEQFF TGTGCCACCAGCAGAGAACCCGAGAGCTCCTACAATGAGCAGTTCTTC
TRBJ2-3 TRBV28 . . CASSFGESTDTQYF TGTGCCAGCAGTTTCGGGGAAAGCACAGATACGCAGTATTTT
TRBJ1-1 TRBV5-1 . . CASSLGSWGSEAFF TGCGCCAGCAGCTTGGGGTCTTGGGGATCCGAAGCTTTCTTT
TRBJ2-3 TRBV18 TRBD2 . CASSPLSGERTDTQYF TGTGCCAGCTCCCCTCTTAGCGGGGAGCGCACAGATACGCAGTATTTT
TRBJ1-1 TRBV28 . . CASSSPSTEAFF TGTGCCAGCAGTTCCCCGAGCACTGAAGCTTTCTTT
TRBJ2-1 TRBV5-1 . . CASSASSYNEQFF TGCGCCAGCAGCGCTAGCTCCTACAATGAGCAGTTCTTC
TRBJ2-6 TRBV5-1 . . CASSPTWSRGANVLTF TGCGCCAGCAGCCCCACCTGGAGCCGGGGGGCCAACGTCCTGACTTTC
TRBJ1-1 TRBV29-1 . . CSVGRQSNTEAFF TGCAGCGTTGGGAGGCAGTCGAACACTGAAGCTTTCTTT
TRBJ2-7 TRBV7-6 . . CASSALGYEQYF TGTGCCAGCAGCGCACTGGGGTACGAGCAGTACTTC
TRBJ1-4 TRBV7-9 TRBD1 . CASSFGTGGGEKLFF TGTGCCAGCAGCTTCGGTACAGGGGGAGGTGAAAAACTGTTTTTT
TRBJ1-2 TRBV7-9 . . CASSLGQGSDGYTF TGTGCCAGCAGCTTAGGGCAGGGATCGGATGGCTACACCTTC
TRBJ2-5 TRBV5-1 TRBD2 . CASSLAGGTQYF TGCGCCAGCAGCTTGGCGGGAGGTACCCAGTACTTC
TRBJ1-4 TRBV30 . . CAWSVLPTAGNEKLFF TGTGCCTGGAGTGTACTTCCCACCGCCGGTAATGAAAAACTGTTTTTT
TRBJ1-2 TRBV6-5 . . CASSLQGLSYGYTF TGTGCCAGCAGTTTACAGGGTCTAAGCTATGGCTACACCTTC
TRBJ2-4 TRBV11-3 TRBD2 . CASSSGLAGAKNIQYF TGTGCCAGCAGCTCCGGACTAGCGGGTGCCAAAAACATTCAGTACTTC
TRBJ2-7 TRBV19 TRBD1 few CASSHDRGFDEQYF TGTGCCAGTAGTCACGACAGGGGGTTCGACGAGCAGTACTTC
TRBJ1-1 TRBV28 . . CASSFRFRTEAFF TGTGCCAGCAGTTTCAGGTTCCGGACTGAAGCTTTCTTT
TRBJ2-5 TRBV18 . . CASSPRSGETQYF TGTGCCAGCTCACCAAGATCAGGGGAGACCCAGTACTTC
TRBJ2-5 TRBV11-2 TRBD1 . CASSLRVTGGLETQYF TGTGCCAGCAGCTTAAGGGTTACAGGGGGGCTGGAGACCCAGTACTTC
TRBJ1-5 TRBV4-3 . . CASSQDSREQPQHF TGCGCCAGCAGCCAAGATTCGAGAGAGCAGCCCCAGCATTTT
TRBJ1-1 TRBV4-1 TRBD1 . CASSQSGQGSTEAFF TGCGCCAGCAGCCAATCCGGACAGGGGTCGACTGAAGCTTTCTTT
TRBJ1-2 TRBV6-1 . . CASSLRARGYTF TGTGCCAGCAGTCTCAGGGCCCGGGGCTACACCTTC
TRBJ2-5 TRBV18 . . CASSLLGPETQYF TGTGCCAGCTCACTTTTGGGGCCAGAGACCCAGTACTTC
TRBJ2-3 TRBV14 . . CASSQVGGGWIDTQYF TGTGCCAGCAGCCAAGTCGGTGGGGGGTGGATAGATACGCAGTATTTT